This TCR beta chain appears in the sequencing data of a study of cytomegalovirus exposure and HLA in healthy donors. Study information: In terms of ancestry, the Caucasian-associated cluster contained roughly 81% of the roughly 360 genotyped donors. Notes on the study in general: It was likely that a cluster of highly shared sequence variants was a sequencing artifact. It emerged from a later analysis that several of the most significant clusters appeared to be linked to common viral pathogens.

The germline V gene encodes CDR1 MNHNS and CDR2 SASEGT. With 4 bases clipped from V and 8 bases from J, the junction kept 5 bases outside the gene matches. The CDR3 totals 14 residues. Primers: 60 Vbeta forward and 13 Jbeta reverse. Sequencing was performed with immunoSEQ multiplex PCR; in TCRdb, only in-frame clones are kept and a portion is missing. The table shows around 190,000 clones, with over 75% occurring only once. Notes on this clone: Its specificity is not known.

This rearrangement joins TRBV6-1 to TRBJ1-4; 9 bases map to TRBD1. The origin of this receptor is a woman in her fifties or sixties in good health and CMV-seronegative. Sequencing was carried out using PBMCs. The CDR3 loop reads CASSVGTGPEKLFF. The DNA of the CDR3 is TGTGCCAGCAGTGTAGGGACAGGGCCCGAAAAACTGTTTTTT.